These 28 T cell receptor beta chains share one sample of origin, sequenced in a study of T cell responses to AZD1222 COVID-19 vaccine. Using immunoSEQ multiplex PCR, the repertoire was profiled, and TCRdb retains in-frame clones only, with some absent. The sample lists more than 85,000 clones, approximately 91% occurring once. The specimen comprised peripheral blood, sampled on day 0 of AZD1222 vaccination. The source is an adult in good health.

The rearrangement joins TRBV3-1 (or the pseudogene TRBV3-2) to TRBJ1-5; D call uncertain. The germline V and J ends were trimmed by 8 bases and 4 bases, with 9 bases remaining between them. Germline CDR1 is LGHDT and CDR2 is YNNKEL (reference sequence). The CDR3 sequence is 12 residues long. CDR3: CASLPTNQPQHF. The CDR3, as DNA: TGTGCCAGCCTGCCGACGAATCAGCCCCAGCATTTT.

This clone was observed many times. The CDR3 sequence: CASSLLKENTEAFF. Here the CDR3 DNA reads TGTGCCAGCAGCCTTCTCAAGGAGAACACTGAAGCTTTCTTT. The chain recombines TRBV4-2 with TRBJ1-1, with unresolved D. The V gene lost 4 bases and the J gene lost 1 base, with 10 bases spanning the gap. The length of the CDR3 is 14 residues. The germline gives CDR1 LGHNA, CDR2 YNFKEQ.

This chain links TRBV6-1 with TRBJ2-2, with TRBD2 identical over 11 bases. The CDR3 covers 14 residues. Germline loops: CDR1 MNHNS, CDR2 SASEGT. V trimming: 6 bases; J trimming: 3 bases; junction bases outside the gene matches: 0. This CDR3 is CASRLAGDTGELFF. The CDR3 DNA sequence: TGTGCCAGCAGACTAGCGGGGGACACCGGGGAGCTGTTTTTT.

The rearrangement uses TRBV27 and TRBJ2-3, with 15 bases identical to TRBD2. The CDR3 is 21 residues long. After removal of 4 bases from V and 0 bases from J, the junction contained 14 bases not matched to a gene. Germline V gene data show CDR1 as MNHEY and CDR2 as SMNVEV (reference sequence). CDR3 residues: CASSSGTSGRLPLSSTDTQYF. DNA for the CDR3: TGTGCCAGCAGTTCCGGGACTAGCGGGAGGCTCCCTCTATCTAGCACAGATACGCAGTATTTT.

V gene TRBV15 combines with J gene TRBJ1-1, with D tentatively TRBD1 (5 bases). V shed 5 bases and J shed 4 bases, with 8 bases lying between them. Germline V gene lookup returns CDR1 LNHNV and CDR2 YYDKDF (reference sequence). This CDR3 spans 12 amino acids. The CDR3 DNA follows: TGTGCCACCAGCTTTCAGGGCACTGAAGCTTTCTTT. The encoded protein is CATSFQGTEAFF.

Only one count was recorded for this clone. The chain is built from TRBV6-2 or TRBV6-3 and TRBJ1-1; D may be TRBD1 (5 bases). The CDR3 totals 13 residues. V was cut by 3 bases and J by 8 bases, with 13 bases left in between. CDR1 is MNHEY and CDR2 is SVGEGT in the germline V gene. For the CDR3, the DNA is TGTGCCAGCAGTTATCAACAGGCTACAGAAGCTTTCTTT. Translation gives CASSYQQATEAFF.

The V gene is TRBV6-5, the J gene TRBJ1-1, with D perhaps TRBD1 (5 bases). The V gene lost 7 bases and the J gene lost 6 bases, with 18 bases spanning the gap. CDR1 is MNHEY, CDR2 SVGAGI, per germline. The CDR3 consists of 14 residues. The CDR3 spells CASNTVMGGAEAFF. In nucleotides, the CDR3 is TGTGCCAGCAATACGGTGATGGGGGGAGCTGAAGCTTTCTTT.

The chain uses TRBV5-5 and TRBJ1-2; the match to TRBD1 covers 9 bases. The CDR3 has 17 residues. Trimming at V came to 4 bases and at J to 4 bases, leaving 14 bases not matched to a gene. Germline V gene sequence: CDR1 SGHKS, CDR2 YYEKEE (reference sequence). CDR3 sequence reads: CASSTTPTGQGTYGYTF. The CDR3 bases are TGTGCCAGCAGCACTACTCCTACGGGACAGGGCACCTATGGCTACACCTTC.

For the CDR3, the DNA is TGCGCCAGCAGCGACGTCAGGGGCAATCAGCCCCAGCATTTT. It is translated as CASSDVRGNQPQHF. The chain employs TRBV10-2 and TRBJ1-5, with D tentatively TRBD1 (5 bases). Trimming removed 6 bases from V and 2 bases from J, with 11 bases in between. This CDR3 spans 14 amino acids. Germline V gene data show CDR1 as WSHSY and CDR2 as SAAADI.

The chain uses TRBV29-1 and TRBJ2-7, with TRBD2 matching 9 bases. V was pared by 4 bases and J by 3 bases, with 7 bases of the junction left unmatched. Germline lookup yields CDR1 SQVTM and CDR2 ANQGSEA. The CDR3 covers 14 residues. CDR3 loop: CSVAPLAGNYEQYF. Written as DNA, the CDR3 is TGCAGCGTTGCCCCCCTAGCGGGGAACTACGAGCAGTACTTC.

This chain joins TRBV6-5 and TRBJ1-1; a weak D match, TRBD1 (5 bases). Per the germline V gene, CDR1 is MNHEY and CDR2 is SVGAGI. The CDR3 runs to 14 residues. Trimming removed 2 bases at V and 3 bases at J, with 10 bases between. The CDR3 DNA reads as TGTGCCAGCAGTTACAGAGGGGACCACACTGAAGCTTTCTTT. This sequence encodes CASSYRGDHTEAFF.

The gene calls are TRBV6-5 and TRBJ1-2; no clear D gene. Germline CDR1 MNHEY, CDR2 SVGAGI. Trimming left V 0 bases short and J 2 bases short, with 7 bases between. CDR3 size: 14 residues. CDR3 coding DNA: TGTGCCAGCAGTTACTCGGTCAGGAACTATGGCTACACCTTC. The encoded protein is CASSYSVRNYGYTF.

The chain has TRBV7-6 and TRBJ1-2; D gene ambiguous. The germline gives CDR1 SGHVS, CDR2 FNYEAQ. Trimming removed 5 bases at V and 0 bases at J, with 10 bases between. This CDR3 contains 14 residues. For the CDR3, the DNA is TGTGCCAGCAGCGCCGCGATTACTAACTATGGCTACACCTTC. Encoded protein: CASSAAITNYGYTF.

V gene TRBV4-1 combines with J gene TRBJ2-2; 11 bases are a match to TRBD2. The CDR3 extends over 17 amino acids. The V segment lost 1 base and the J segment 9 bases; nucleotides outside the gene matches: 10. The germline V gene encodes CDR1 MGHRA and CDR2 YSYEKL. CDR3 nucleotide sequence: TGCGCCAGCAGCCAAGCTGGGACTAGCGGAGGGCACCGGGAGCTGTTTTTT. Translation: CASSQAGTSGGHRELFF.

The chain recombines TRBV2 with TRBJ1-1; D is unresolved. This CDR3 has 11 residues. The V gene's germline CDR1 is SNHLY and CDR2 FYNNEI. V dropped 10 bases and J dropped 6 bases, with 12 bases sitting between them. CDR3 residues: CAIEGEPEAFF. The CDR3 nucleotides read TGTGCCATCGAGGGCGAACCTGAAGCTTTCTTT.

The chain uses TRBV27 and TRBJ2-1; perhaps TRBD2 as D (7 bases). V was cut by 11 bases and J by 6 bases, with 20 bases left in between. The germline V gene encodes CDR1 MNHEY and CDR2 SMNVEV (reference sequence). The CDR3 is 14 residues long. The CDR3 sequence is CAERGRDPTNEQFF. CDR3 nucleotides: TGTGCCGAGAGGGGGAGGGACCCCACCAATGAGCAGTTCTTC.

This chain uses TRBV9 with TRBJ2-5; the match to TRBD1 covers 7 bases. Germline CDR1 is SGDLS and CDR2 is YYNGEE. V lost 0 bases, J lost 5 bases, and 13 bases stayed unmatched. The CDR3 length is 17 residues. This CDR3 is CASSVGTGPGGSETQYF. As DNA, the CDR3 is TGTGCCAGCAGCGTAGGGACAGGCCCAGGTGGATCTGAGACCCAGTACTTC.

This rearrangement joins TRBV7-2 to TRBJ1-3, with D hard to call. This CDR3 has 15 residues. The V end lost 3 bases, the J end lost 2 bases, and 11 bases lay between the germline ends. Germline lookup yields CDR1 SGHTA and CDR2 FQGNSA. The CDR3: CASSFPSGAGNTIYF. Here the CDR3 DNA reads TGTGCCAGCAGCTTTCCATCGGGCGCTGGAAACACCATATATTTT.

The chain couples TRBV18 to TRBJ1-3; D not certain. The CDR3 is made up of 15 amino acids. The germline CDR1 and CDR2 sequences are KGHSH and LQKENI. The V and J ends lost 3 bases and 2 bases respectively, with 11 bases between them. In DNA, the CDR3 is TGTGCCAGCTCACCGTCGAGGACCGCTGGAAACACCATATATTTT. Its protein is CASSPSRTAGNTIYF.

The genes are TRBV7-6 and TRBJ2-3, with D possibly matching TRBD2 (5 bases). CDR1 and CDR2 (germline): SGHVS, FNYEAQ. V gave up 2 bases and J gave up 2 bases, with 14 bases separating them. The CDR3 length is 16 residues. CDR3 nucleotide sequence: TGTGCCAGCAGCTTAAGAAGCGGAATGTCCACAGATACGCAGTATTTT. Translated: CASSLRSGMSTDTQYF.

The chain joins TRBV18 to TRBJ2-1; D call uncertain. CDR3 length: 15 residues. V lost 3 bases to trimming and J lost 7 bases, with 16 bases between them. From germline, CDR1 is KGHSH and CDR2 LQKENI. As DNA, the CDR3 is TGTGCCAGCTCACCGTCGGAAAGGCCAAGGAATGAGCAGTTCTTC. Amino acid sequence: CASSPSERPRNEQFF.

This sequence joins TRBV5-8 and TRBJ2-3, with 9 bases fitting TRBD1. Trimming cost V 5 bases and J 2 bases; bases outside gene matches: 6. Germline V gene data show CDR1 as SGHTS and CDR2 as YDEGEE. The CDR3 extends over 15 amino acids. The CDR3 is CASSPGTGLTDTQYF. DNA of the CDR3: TGTGCCAGCAGTCCAGGGACAGGGCTCACAGATACGCAGTATTTT.

In DNA, the CDR3 is TGTGCCAGCAGCGGGGCGGGGCGGACGGGTGGCTACACCTTC. Encoded protein: CASSGAGRTGGYTF. The chain recombines TRBV6-5 with TRBJ1-2, with D possibly matching TRBD1 (5 bases). V shed 6 bases and J shed 7 bases, with 18 bases lying between them. The CDR3 runs 14 residues. Germline CDR1 is MNHEY and CDR2 is SVGAGI.

V gene TRBV5-1 combines with J gene TRBJ2-3, with a weak D call TRBD2 (5 bases). The V gene lost 0 bases and the J gene lost 3 bases, with 8 bases spanning the gap. CDR1 SGHRS and CDR2 YFSETQ come from the germline V gene. The CDR3 loop spans 14 amino acids. CDR3 sequence (DNA): TGCGCCAGCAGCTTGGCGGCGGGTACAGATACGCAGTATTTT. Its protein is CASSLAAGTDTQYF.

A note on this clone: Other DNA variants within this sample encode the same CDR3. V is TRBV12-3 or TRBV12-4 and J is TRBJ1-5; D is ambiguous. The V gene lost 0 bases and the J gene lost 4 bases, with 4 bases spanning the gap. The CDR3 is made up of 13 amino acids. In nucleotides, the CDR3 is TGTGCCAGCAGTTTAGCGGAGAATCAGCCCCAGCATTTT. Amino acids: CASSLAENQPQHF.

The J gene is TRBJ1-2, the V gene TRBV7-9, with 7 bases fitting TRBD1. The CDR3 is 14 residues long. V lost 1 base to trimming and J lost 9 bases; unmatched junction nucleotides: 8. Per the germline V gene, CDR1 is SEHNR and CDR2 is FQNEAQ (reference sequence). CDR3 DNA: TGTGCCAGCAGCTTAGGGTCGTACAGGGGCAGCTACACCTTC. This encodes CASSLGSYRGSYTF.

The rearrangement joins TRBV12-3 or TRBV12-4 to TRBJ2-7; 7 bases fit TRBD2. The CDR3 extends over 13 amino acids. V lost 8 bases, J lost 2 bases, and 6 bases stayed unmatched. Here the CDR3 DNA reads TGTGCCAGCGCATCTAGCGGAGCCTACGAGCAGTACTTC. Translation: CASASSGAYEQYF.

The rearrangement uses TRBV10-3 and TRBJ2-6, with 10 bases matching TRBD2. The CDR3 contains 18 residues. In germline, CDR1 is ENHRY, CDR2 SYGVKD. The J segment lost 2 bases and the V segment lost 4 bases, leaving 8 bases of the junction unmatched. CDR3 region: CAISVGVAGGPGANVLTF. Here the CDR3 DNA reads TGTGCCATCAGTGTGGGGGTAGCGGGGGGCCCTGGGGCCAACGTCCTGACTTTC.